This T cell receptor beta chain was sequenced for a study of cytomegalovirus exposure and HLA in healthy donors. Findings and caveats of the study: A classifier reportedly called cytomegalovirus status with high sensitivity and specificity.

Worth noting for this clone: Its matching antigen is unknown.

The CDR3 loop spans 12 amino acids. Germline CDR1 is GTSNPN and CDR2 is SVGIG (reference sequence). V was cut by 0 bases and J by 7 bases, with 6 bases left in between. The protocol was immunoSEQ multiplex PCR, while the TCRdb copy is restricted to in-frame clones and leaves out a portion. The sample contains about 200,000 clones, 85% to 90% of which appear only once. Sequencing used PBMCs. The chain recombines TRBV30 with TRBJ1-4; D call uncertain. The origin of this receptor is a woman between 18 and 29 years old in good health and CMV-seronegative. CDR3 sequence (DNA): TGTGCCTGGAGTGTGGGAGGTGAAAAACTGTTTTTT. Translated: CAWSVGGEKLFF.